This T cell receptor (beta chain) was sequenced for a study of cytomegalovirus exposure and HLA in healthy donors. It was the approximately 110-subject validation cohort, separate from the approximately 620-subject first cohort, to which the donors belonged. A note on this clone: The antigen is undetermined.

The data were produced by immunoSEQ multiplex PCR, yet TCRdb's version contains in-frame clones alone and is incomplete. The profile shows 150,000 or so clones, 75% to 90% of them singletons. Regarding the study as a whole: Rarity marked most TCR sequences, yet some public TCRs occurred in many donors. The authors listed 150 or so TCR beta chains as cytomegalovirus-associated. TCR clusters originating in the first cohort tended to co-occur in the approximately 130 validation repertoires, according to a later analysis.

The sample comprised PBMCs. The TCR sequence derives from a woman under 40 in good health and CMV-seropositive.

This chain's CDR3 is CASSSGTSGGYNEQFF. The CDR3 DNA sequence: TGTGCCAGCAGCTCCGGGACTAGCGGGGGATACAATGAGCAGTTCTTC. V and J are TRBV11-3 and TRBJ2-1; 14 bases are shared with TRBD2. Germline V gene sequence: CDR1 SGHNT, CDR2 YENEEA. The CDR3 runs to 16 residues. V shed 4 bases and J 4 bases; nucleotides not matched to a gene: 3.